The 14 T cell receptor beta chains below were found in one sample sequenced in a study of cytomegalovirus exposure and HLA in healthy donors. The PCR used 60 Vbeta and 13 Jbeta primers. This table comes from immunoSEQ multiplex PCR, and its TCRdb copy is limited to in-frame clones, with some not included. Of some 130,000 clones listed, 65% to 85% are singletons. Sequences were obtained from PBMCs. The receptors originated from a man aged 25-45 years in good health and CMV-seronegative.

The chain couples TRBV2 to TRBJ1-6, with 7 bases identical to TRBD1. The CDR3 covers 15 residues. Trimming at V came to 7 bases and at J to 7 bases, leaving 10 bases not matched to a gene. Germline V CDR1 and CDR2: SNHLY, FYNNEI. Here the CDR3 DNA reads TGTGCCAGCACTAGCGACAGGGCAGTCAATTCACCCCTCCACTTT. This codes for CASTSDRAVNSPLHF.

The J gene is TRBJ1-2, the V gene TRBV18, with 7 bases aligning to TRBD1. The CDR3 extends over 14 amino acids. V shed 3 bases, J shed 1 base, and the junction held 2 bases outside the gene matches. Germline loops: CDR1 KGHSH, CDR2 LQKENI. In DNA form, the CDR3 reads TGTGCCAGCTCACCCCAGGGGGGTAACTATGGCTACACCTTC. It codes for CASSPQGGNYGYTF.

V and J are TRBV19 and TRBJ1-6, with 10 bases aligning to TRBD1. The length of the CDR3 is 15 residues. Germline loops: CDR1 LNHDA, CDR2 SQIVND (reference sequence). V trimming: 9 bases; J trimming: 2 bases; junction bases outside the gene matches: 4. The CDR3 is CASRDRGPYNSPLHF. In nucleotides, the CDR3 is TGTGCCAGCCGGGACAGGGGTCCCTATAATTCACCCCTCCACTTT.

This clone was counted between two and nine times. This chain joins TRBV6-5 and TRBJ1-2; tentative D call: TRBD1 (5 bases). This CDR3 is built from 14 residues. Trimming left V 0 bases short and J 6 bases short, with 11 bases between. Germline V gene lookup returns CDR1 MNHEY and CDR2 SVGAGI. The CDR3 region is CASSYSNGADGYTF. The CDR3 coding sequence is TGTGCCAGCAGTTACTCGAATGGGGCGGATGGCTACACCTTC.

The V call is TRBV5-1, the J call TRBJ2-4, with TRBD2 as a possible D gene (6 bases). V lost 0 bases and J lost 8, with 15 bases in between. CDR1 is SGHRS, CDR2 YFSETQ, per germline. The CDR3 extends over 15 amino acids. The CDR3: CASSLDGRREDIQYF. CDR3 DNA sequence: TGCGCCAGCAGCTTGGACGGGAGAAGAGAAGACATTCAGTACTTC.

The chain joins TRBV7-2 to TRBJ2-7; 9 bases align to TRBD1. The CDR3 length is 13 residues. The V segment lost 6 bases and the J segment 4 bases; nucleotides outside the gene matches: 4. Per germline, CDR1 SGHTA and CDR2 FQGNSA. Written as DNA, the CDR3 is TGTGCCAGCAGGAAAGGACAGGGGTACGAGCAGTACTTC. Its translation: CASRKGQGYEQYF.

V usage is TRBV7-9 and J usage is TRBJ2-1, with TRBD2 matching 9 bases. Germline V CDR1 and CDR2: SEHNR, FQNEAQ (reference sequence). V lost 1 base to trimming and J lost 10 bases; unmatched junction nucleotides: 8. The CDR3 extends over 15 amino acids. The CDR3 here is CASSLGLAGVYEQFF. CDR3 nucleotides: TGTGCCAGCAGCTTAGGATTAGCGGGAGTATACGAGCAGTTCTTC.

The chain employs TRBV6-5 and TRBJ1-1; perhaps TRBD1 as D (5 bases). The CDR3 sequence is 13 residues long. The V gene lost 8 bases and the J gene lost 1 base, with 11 bases spanning the gap. Per the germline V gene, CDR1 is MNHEY and CDR2 is SVGAGI. Written as DNA, the CDR3 is TGTGCCAGCCAGTGGGGCGCGAACACTGAAGCTTTCTTT. It codes for CASQWGANTEAFF.

This clone was observed a few times. A junction end diverges from the germline sequence, so it may reflect a read error. The V call is TRBV2, the J call TRBJ2-7, with 9 bases that match TRBD1. The CDR3 is 12 amino acids. From germline, CDR1 is SNHLY and CDR2 FYNNEI. Written as DNA, the CDR3 is TGTGCCAGCAGTGAATTTGGGGGACAGGGAAACTTC. Translation gives CASSEFGGQGNF.

The chain combines TRBV27 with TRBJ2-7; 7 nucleotides agree with TRBD1. With V trimmed by 0 bases and J by 6 bases, 8 bases remained unmatched. The CDR3 contains 15 residues. In germline, CDR1 is MNHEY, CDR2 SMNVEV (reference sequence). The CDR3: CASSLSSDRVSEQYF. For the CDR3, the DNA is TGTGCCAGCAGTTTATCGTCAGACAGGGTCAGCGAGCAGTACTTC.

The sample holds a few counts of this clone. This rearrangement joins TRBV4-1 to TRBJ2-2, with 7 bases lining up with TRBD2. Trimming took 4 bases from V and 0 from J; bases not matched to a gene: 2. CDR3 length equals 15 residues. Germline CDR1 is MGHRA and CDR2 is YSYEKL. The DNA of the CDR3 is TGCGCCAGCAGCCTAGCGGGTTCGAACACCGGGGAGCTGTTTTTT. Translation: CASSLAGSNTGELFF.

The CDR3 coding sequence is TGCGCCAGCAACGACAGGGGGTACACTGAAGCTTTCTTT. It yields the protein CASNDRGYTEAFF. The chain joins TRBV5-1 to TRBJ1-1, with TRBD1 matching over 9 bases. This CDR3 is 13 amino acids long. Germline CDR1 is SGHRS and CDR2 is YFSETQ. V was pared by 6 bases and J by 3 bases, with 3 bases of the junction left unmatched.

The chain carries TRBV6-6 and TRBJ2-5; perhaps TRBD1 as D (6 bases). Trimming shortened V by 7 bases and J by 11 bases, and 23 bases separated the two germline ends. CDR1 and CDR2 from the germline V gene are MNHNY and SVGAGI (reference sequence). CDR3 length: 14 amino acids. The CDR3 spells CASTPDRTEDEQYF. The CDR3 nucleotides read TGTGCCAGCACCCCAGACAGGACGGAGGATGAGCAGTACTTC.

This clone occurred once. The J gene is TRBJ1-5, the V gene TRBV6-1; tentatively, D is TRBD1 (6 bases). Looked up from germline, CDR1 is MNHNS and CDR2 is SASEGT. The germline V and J ends were trimmed by 2 bases and 6 bases, with 8 bases remaining between them. The CDR3 runs 13 residues. CDR3 bases: TGTGCCAGCAGTGAACAGGGGACTCAGCCCCAGCATTTT. Its protein product is CASSEQGTQPQHF.